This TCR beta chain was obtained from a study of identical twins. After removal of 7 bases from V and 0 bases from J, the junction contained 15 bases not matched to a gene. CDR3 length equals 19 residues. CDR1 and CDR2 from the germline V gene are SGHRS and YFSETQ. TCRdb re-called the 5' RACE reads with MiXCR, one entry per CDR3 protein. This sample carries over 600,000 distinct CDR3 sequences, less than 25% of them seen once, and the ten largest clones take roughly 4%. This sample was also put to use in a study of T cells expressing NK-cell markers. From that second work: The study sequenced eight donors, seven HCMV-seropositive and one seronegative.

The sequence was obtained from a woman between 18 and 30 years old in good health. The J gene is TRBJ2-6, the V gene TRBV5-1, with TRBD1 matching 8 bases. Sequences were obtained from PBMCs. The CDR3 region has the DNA TGCGCCAGCGGCGTCCCAGGGGACAGGCGAAGCTCTGGGGCCAACGTCCTGACTTTC. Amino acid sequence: CASGVPGDRRSSGANVLTF. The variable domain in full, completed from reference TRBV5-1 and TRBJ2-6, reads KAGVTQTPRYLIKTRGQQVTLSCSPISGHRSVSWYQQTPGQGLQFLFEYFSETQRNKGNFPGRFSGRQFSNSRSEMNVSTLELGDSALYLCASGVPGDRRSSGANVLTFGAGSRLTVL.